This TCR beta chain was profiled in a study of blood T cell dynamics during melanoma immunotherapy. Study-level background: First-line therapy was either pembrolizumab or nivolumab with ipilimumab for metastatic melanoma. General study results and limits: It remained unknown if the driving T cell clones were melanoma-specific.

Clones were read by immunoSEQ multiplex PCR, and TCRdb kept only the in-frame ones, dropping some. The sample holds about 9,700 clones, about 90% seen once. About this clone itself: Its antigen remains unknown.

Specified time point: pre-treatment baseline. At 12 weeks after first infusion, RECIST 1.1 defined response for most patients. This material consisted of blood, taken from a patient treated with checkpoint blockade. This TCR was sampled from a human donor with melanoma.

CDR3 region: CAWSAITDTQYF. DNA for the CDR3: TGTGCCTGGAGCGCGATCACAGATACGCAGTATTTT. V usage is TRBV30 and J usage is TRBJ2-3; D is unresolved. The V and J ends lost 3 bases and 2 bases respectively, with 6 bases between them. This CDR3 has 12 amino acids. Germline-derived CDR1 and CDR2 are GTSNPN and SVGIG (reference sequence).